One T cell receptor (beta chain) is described in this entry. These data belong to a study of TIL therapy for anti-PD-1-resistant metastatic lung cancer. In germline, CDR1 is SGHNT, CDR2 YENEEA. This CDR3 is 15 amino acids long. Trimming pared 0 bases from V and 6 bases from J, leaving 15 bases between. The immunoSEQ assay was v3. Libraries were prepared by immunoSEQ multiplex PCR; TCRdb keeps only in-frame clonotypes and omits some of them. The table lists more than 20,000 clones, roughly 72% of them singletons. Sample time point: pre-treatment sample, taken before nivolumab and TIL therapy. Tumor tissue came from excised metastases, mostly pleural nodules or supraclavicular lymph nodes.

This TCR came from a person aged 25 to 80 with non-small cell lung cancer. The rearrangement joins TRBV11-3 to TRBJ2-7; possibly TRBD2 for D (6 bases). The sequencing here drew on tumor tissue, taken at baseline. The CDR3 reads CASSLEGIPEGEQYF. The CDR3 bases are TGTGCCAGCAGCTTAGAGGGCATCCCGGAGGGCGAGCAGTACTTC. Combining the CDR3 with reference TRBV11-3 and TRBJ2-7 gives the whole variable domain EAGVVQSPRYKIIEKKQPVAFWCNPISGHNTLYWYLQNLGQGPELLIRYENEEAVDDSQLPKDRFSAERLKGVDSTLKIQPAELGDSAVYLCASSLEGIPEGEQYFGPGTRLTVT.